This T cell receptor beta chain is drawn from a study of quantifying T cell responses using KT2 cells. In the study overall: RNA was reverse transcribed with TCR alpha and beta constant-region primers. Under optimum conditions, T4 ligation efficiency was estimated at more than 10%.

Each cDNA got a UMI-containing oligo ligated at its 3' end. The first PCR ran three to four cycles with an equimolar RC1.1 and RC1.2 beta primer mix. Each CDR3 protein is one row after TCRdb ran MiXCR on the UMI-ligation and nested PCR reads. The sample has about 33,000 distinct CDR3 sequences, over 9% seen once; the top ten hold roughly 9%. The CDR3 has 14 residues. V was trimmed by 5 bases and J by 12 bases, leaving 20 bases between them. This clonotype was counted between two and nine times. This TCR was recovered from a human donor. V is TRBV12-3 or TRBV12-4 and J is TRBJ1-5; D might be TRBD1 (6 bases). The sequencing input was PBMCs spiked with cells of the T cell clone KT2. This chain's CDR3 is CASSPGAVAPLQHF. The CDR3 DNA is TGTGCCAGCAGTCCAGGGGCGGTTGCCCCACTCCAGCATTTT.